A single sample gave rise to the 16 T cell receptor beta chains below, sequenced in a study of Ad26.COV2.S vaccination and SARS-CoV-2 variants. This table comes from immunoSEQ multiplex PCR, and its TCRdb copy is limited to in-frame clones, with some not included. The sample includes 200,000 to 250,000 clones, approximately 88% seen only once; the top ten take about 10%. Regarding treatment: about 20 received Ad26.COV2.S at low or high dose, single or two shots; 5 received placebo; per-sample allocation not given. The samples were gathered on day 63 after the first injection of vaccine or placebo. The input for sequencing was peripheral blood, taken in a trial of Ad26.COV2.S vaccine versus placebo. These receptors originate from a person aged 18 to 65 who received the Ad26.COV2.S COVID-19 vaccine or a placebo.

Here the CDR3 DNA reads TGTGCCAGCAGCTATTATGTTGGGGGCAGGGCAGATACGCAGTATTTT. This encodes CASSYYVGGRADTQYF. The chain recombines TRBV7-2 with TRBJ2-3, with D maybe TRBD1 (6 bases). Germline CDR1 and CDR2: SGHTA and FQGNSA. Trimming removed 4 bases at V and 4 bases at J, with 18 bases between. There are 16 residues in the CDR3.

The rearrangement joins TRBV6-2 or TRBV6-3 to TRBJ2-1; no firm D call. V was trimmed by 2 bases and J by 13 bases, leaving 18 bases between them. This CDR3 has 14 amino acids. CDR1 and CDR2 (germline): MNHEY, SVGEGT. CDR3 sequence reads: CASSYDGPGTKQFF. The CDR3, as DNA: TGTGCCAGCAGTTACGATGGCCCAGGCACCAAACAGTTCTTC.

The chain combines TRBV6-4 with TRBJ2-5; D is uncertain. V gave up 3 bases and J gave up 3 bases, with 5 bases separating them. The CDR3 is made up of 12 amino acids. In germline, CDR1 is MRHNA, CDR2 SNTAGT. CDR3 protein: CASSEPKETQYF. CDR3 nucleotides: TGTGCCAGCAGTGAGCCCAAAGAGACCCAGTACTTC.

The rearrangement links TRBV3-1 (or the pseudogene TRBV3-2) to TRBJ2-7; 7 positions match TRBD2. CDR1 is LGHDT and CDR2 is YNNKEL in the germline V gene (reference sequence). The CDR3 is made up of 16 amino acids. V shed 3 bases and J 0 bases; nucleotides not matched to a gene: 8. As DNA, the CDR3 is TGTGCCAGCAGCCAGCAGGGACTATCCAGCTCCTACGAGCAGTACTTC. Protein product: CASSQQGLSSSYEQYF.

The V gene is TRBV9, the J gene TRBJ2-1; a possible D gene is TRBD2 (6 bases). The germline V and J ends were trimmed by 3 bases and 0 bases, with 10 bases remaining between them. Germline V gene lookup returns CDR1 SGDLS and CDR2 YYNGEE. The length of the CDR3 is 15 residues. CDR3 coding DNA: TGTGCCAGCAGCGGCGGGGTTAGCTCCTACAATGAGCAGTTCTTC. This sequence encodes CASSGGVSSYNEQFF.

This clone was picked up one time. This chain links TRBV10-3 with TRBJ2-7; TRBD2 matches at 8 bases. With V trimmed by 6 bases and J by 2 bases, 6 bases remained unmatched. The germline gives CDR1 ENHRY, CDR2 SYGVKD. This CDR3 has 14 residues. For the CDR3, the DNA is TGTGCCATCAGGAGCGGGGGCGATGCCTACGAGCAGTACTTC. Translation: CAIRSGGDAYEQYF.

With respect to this clone: One end of the junction fails to match germline, which may point to a read error. The chain uses TRBV27 and TRBJ2-2, with 8 bases aligning to TRBD1. CDR1 and CDR2 (germline): MNHEY, SMNVEV (reference sequence). CDR3 length: 15 amino acids. CDR3 protein: CASSWPGGGTGELFF. The CDR3, as DNA: TGTGCCAGCAGTTGGCCAGGGGGCGGGACCGGGGAGCTATTTTTT.

This clone was counted a few times. The sample contains more than one DNA sequence encoding this CDR3. The chain joins TRBV19 to TRBJ2-7, with a weak D call TRBD1 (6 bases). The V and J ends lost 2 bases and 0 bases respectively, with 11 bases between them. The CDR3 contains 15 residues. Per germline, CDR1 LNHDA and CDR2 SQIVND (reference sequence). The CDR3 region is CASSISAGDSYEQYF. CDR3 DNA: TGTGCCAGTAGTATATCGGCAGGGGACTCCTACGAGCAGTACTTC.

J is TRBJ2-3 and V is TRBV9; the match to TRBD2 covers 12 bases. CDR1 and CDR2 (germline): SGDLS, YYNGEE. V shed 1 base and J 3 bases; nucleotides not matched to a gene: 6. The CDR3 spans 17 residues. The CDR3 nucleotides are TGTGCCAGCAGCGTAACCCTAGCGGGGGGGACGACAGATACGCAGTATTTT. Translation gives CASSVTLAGGTTDTQYF.

The genes are TRBV11-3 and TRBJ2-2; tentatively, D is TRBD2 (6 bases). CDR1 and CDR2 (germline): SGHNT, YENEEA. The CDR3 is 13 residues long. V dropped 3 bases and J dropped 5 bases, with 7 bases sitting between them. CDR3 nucleotides: TGTGCCAGCAGCTTTGGGGGGACCGGGGAGCTGTTTTTT. It specifies CASSFGGTGELFF.

This chain links TRBV6-5 with TRBJ2-7, with 7 bases that match TRBD1. Germline CDR1 and CDR2: MNHEY and SVGAGI. The CDR3 totals 13 residues. The V and J ends lost 1 base and 6 bases, in that order; junction bases with no gene match: 3. CDR3 sequence: CASSYFGQAEQYF. CDR3 in DNA: TGTGCCAGCAGTTACTTTGGACAGGCCGAGCAGTACTTC.

The V and J genes are TRBV11-2 and TRBJ2-6; TRBD2 aligns across 7 bases. The V gene end was trimmed by 0 bases and the J gene end by 0 bases; junction bases not matched to a gene: 5. Germline V lookup: CDR1 SGHAT, CDR2 FQNNGV. The CDR3 has 18 amino acids. CDR3 loop: CASSLEGGLSSGANVLTF. The CDR3 DNA reads TGTGCCAGCAGCTTAGAGGGAGGGCTGAGCTCTGGGGCCAACGTCCTGACTTTC.

The chain combines TRBV28 with TRBJ2-6, with D possibly TRBD2 on 6 matching bases. Germline values: CDR1 MDHEN, CDR2 SYDVKM. Trimming took off 3 bases at V and 4 bases at J, with 16 bases between the two ends. The CDR3 length is 17 residues. The CDR3, as DNA: TGTGCCAGCAGTTTTTTACGGGGAGGTATAGGGGCCAACGTCCTGACTTTC. Its protein product is CASSFLRGGIGANVLTF.

The chain has TRBV29-1 and TRBJ1-4; no clear D. V was shortened by 3 bases and J by 6 bases, with 5 bases between the two germline ends. Germline lookup yields CDR1 SQVTM and CDR2 ANQGSEA. The CDR3 runs 11 residues. The DNA of the CDR3 is TGCAGCGTTGAGGGGTATGAAAAACTGTTTTTT. Encoded protein: CSVEGYEKLFF.

J is TRBJ2-7 and V is TRBV7-2; 8 bases map to TRBD1. The CDR3 covers 15 residues. The trim removed 3 bases at V and 3 bases at J, leaving 7 bases unmatched. Germline V gene data show CDR1 as SGHTA and CDR2 as FQGNSA. The CDR3 nucleotides read TGTGCCAGCAGCTTGGAGGGGACAGGTTACTACGAGCAGTACTTC. This encodes CASSLEGTGYYEQYF.

This clone turned up a few times. The chain carries TRBV5-8 and TRBJ1-3; D unclear. Germline V lookup: CDR1 SGHTS, CDR2 YDEGEE. CDR3 size: 15 residues. V was trimmed by 2 bases and J by 0 bases, leaving 9 bases between them. This chain's CDR3 is CASSFWGFSGNTIYF. CDR3 in DNA: TGTGCCAGCAGCTTCTGGGGTTTCTCTGGAAACACCATATATTTT.